This T cell receptor beta chain originates from a study of shared clonotypes between healthy human individuals (dated by TCRdb to between 2020 and 2021). About the full investigation: The cohort comprised two women and three men aged 18 to 49 years. For each donor, CD4 naive and CD4 memory were each given three plates, CD8 naive was given two plates, and CD8 memory was given one plate. The study deeply sequenced blood TCR repertoires of five healthy adults to estimate repertoire size and the extent of clonotype sharing between individuals. Libraries were prepared and TCR repertoires were sequenced by different laboratories using diverse techniques, in order to increase sequencing depth and limit assay-specific biases. Each donor's leukapheresis produced roughly between about 0.85 and 10 billion PBMCs.

Using the deep immunoSEQ assay, TCR CDR3 regions were amplified from genomic DNA by multiplex PCR. For each cell subset, the extracted genomic DNA was distributed evenly across all wells of several immunoSEQ 96-well plates, and each plate served as one replicate. Each replicate PCR for sorted subsets received roughly 0.2 ug genomic DNA, equal to tens of thousands of T cell genomes. Purified libraries were quantified with a Qubit 3.0 fluorometer, sized on a Bioanalyzer 2100, and re-quantified with the KAPA Library Quantification kit. A separate single-read 150-cycle Illumina NextSeq 550 flow cell was used to sequence each immunoSEQ 96-well plate. On the authors' methods: Because the immunoSEQ output held only junctional sequences and lacked quality scores, the filtering could not match the filtering applied to full-length reads. To assign V/J genes and CDR3, sequences were annotated against IMGT germline references using PyIR, a Python wrapper for IgBLAST v1.9. Reads were filtered out if the reads had weak V/J assignments (E-value above 1e-6), no CDR3, stop codons, out-of-frame junctions, or ambiguous translated residues. A V3J clonotype was defined by an identical inferred V gene, J gene, and CDR3 amino acid sequence. The percentage overlap between two repertoires was calculated by dividing the number of shared unique clonotypes by the size of the smaller repertoire. Richness of each repertoire was evaluated using RTK rarefaction, the Chao1 estimator, and Recon v2.1 estimates of unobserved clonotypes. OLGA was used to compute generation probabilities for all TCRbeta clonotypes that the gDNA method yielded from several donors. In its TCRdb copy, this immuneACCESS table keeps in-frame sequences only and misses some clones. Where compared with another copy, unresolved V genes explain less than half of these, and the others have no known cause. That table is the source of V, J and clone size, and D and trimming were worked out from the DNA. The sample table contains a few hundred thousand clones; only one count was recorded for about 95% of them. The top ten hold around 0.11% of the sample.

Concerning this clone itself: Its recognized antigen is unknown. There are no base qualities to consult, and no much larger clone falls within one base.

General findings and caveats noted by the study authors: Pairwise subsampling indicated that sequencing depth was expected to affect the degree of clonotype sharing among donors. Clonotypes shared by all four sorted-subset donors showed higher generation probabilities than non-shared clonotypes. The small number of donors limited the genetic and exposure-history diversity represented. Sampling was limited to blood, and TCR repertoires in tissue likely differ from TCR repertoires in blood. Rarefaction of sorted-subset datasets indicated incomplete sequencing despite the large sequencing depth. Estimated clonotype richness was generally larger for naive than for memory subsets. Approximately 4.8% of naive CD4, 3.5% of naive CD8, 2.3% of memory CD4, and about 0.4% of memory CD8 clonotypes were shared across a few donors.

CD8 naive samples consisted of CD45RO-negative cells that were positively selected for CCR7, yielding a CD45RA+CCR7+ population without TemRA cells. Donors were healthy HIV-negative adults with no recently reported acute infections or vaccinations. All donors were Caucasian adults living in Nashville, Tennessee, USA. After blood collection by leukapheresis, PBMCs were isolated using Ficoll-Histopaque density gradient centrifugation and then cryopreserved in the vapor phase of liquid nitrogen. Analytical flow cytometry was used to check the purity and quantity of every magnetically sorted T cell population. Each sorted fraction had its genomic DNA isolated and then quantified by UV absorbance on a Nanodrop 2000c. The CDR3, from cysteine to phenylalanine, totals 12 residues. Here the CDR3 DNA is all that survives: 36 bases in frame from base 1. V and J lose 7 bases and 7 bases, and a span of 10 bases separates them. The CDR1 and CDR2 encoded by the germline V gene (reference sequence) are SEHNR and FQNEAQ.

This sequence originates from a woman in her twenties or thirties in good health. The specimen sequenced was naive CD8+ T cells sorted from blood. The cell subset or site label here, explained by the study, means: CD45RA+CCR7+. This chain joins TRBV7-9 to TRBJ2-2; there is no confident call for the D gene. The DNA sequence is as follows: TGTGCCAGCAACTGGGGATTCGGGGAGCTGTTTTTT. It encodes CASNWGFGELFF. The reference TRBV7-9 and TRBJ2-2 proteins fill in what lies around the CDR3, so the full variable domain reads DTGVSQNPRHKITKRGQNVTFRCDPISEHNRLYWYRQTLGQGPEFLTYFQNEAQLEKSRLLSDRFSAERPKGSFSTLEIQRTEQGDSAMYLCASNWGFGELFFGEGSRLTVL.